Each of the 14 T cell receptor beta chains below was sequenced from the same sample in a study of blood T cell repertoires in COVID-19. The table came from immunoSEQ multiplex PCR; TCRdb's copy has only in-frame clones and leaves some out. Of about 170,000 clones listed, about 81% are singletons. The sequencing sample was made of peripheral blood. The receptors originated from a woman between 70 and 85 years old with acute or convalescent COVID-19.

The genes are TRBV7-2 and TRBJ2-6; D might be TRBD1 (6 bases). CDR3 size: 16 residues. From germline, CDR1 is SGHTA and CDR2 FQGNSA. Trimming took off 5 bases at V and 0 bases at J, with 11 bases between the two ends. The chain's CDR3 is CASSLTGLSGANVLTF. In DNA, the CDR3 is TGTGCCAGCAGCCTCACAGGGCTCTCTGGGGCCAACGTCCTGACTTTC. The variable domain in full, completed from reference TRBV7-2 and TRBJ2-6, reads GAGVSQSPSNKVTEKGKDVELRCDPISGHTALYWYRQSLGQGLEFLIYFQGNSAPDKSGLPSDRFSAERTGGSVSTLTIQRTQQEDSAVYLCASSLTGLSGANVLTFGAGSRLTVL.

The chain links TRBV6-1 to TRBJ1-6; weak D call: TRBD1 (5 bases). This CDR3 comprises 18 residues. V was cut by 0 bases and J by 7 bases, with 19 bases left in between. CDR1 and CDR2 (germline): MNHNS, SASEGT. The chain's CDR3 is CASSEAALFWSGNSPLHF. The CDR3 nucleotides are TGTGCCAGCAGTGAAGCTGCCCTATTTTGGTCAGGGAATTCACCCCTCCACTTT.

The rearrangement uses TRBV28 and TRBJ1-4; D perhaps matches TRBD1 (6 bases). The germline CDR1 and CDR2 sequences are MDHEN and SYDVKM. Trimming took off 8 bases at V and 4 bases at J, with 26 bases between the two ends. The CDR3 has 18 residues. The CDR3 sequence: CASSPGRTGRGSNEKLFF. The CDR3 nucleotides read TGTGCCAGCTCCCCCGGCCGTACAGGAAGGGGGAGTAATGAAAAACTGTTTTTT.

The CDR3 loop reads CASSSAGQGGGQPQHF. The CDR3 nucleotides read TGTGCCAGCAGTTCCGCGGGACAGGGAGGGGGGCAGCCCCAGCATTTT. The chain combines TRBV28 with TRBJ1-5, with 9 bases fitting TRBD1. The V and J ends lost 4 bases and 7 bases, in that order; junction bases with no gene match: 11. The length of the CDR3 is 16 residues. CDR1 MDHEN and CDR2 SYDVKM come from the germline V gene. Variable domain in full (rest from reference TRBV28 and TRBJ1-5): DVKVTQSSRYLVKRTGEKVFLECVQDMDHENMFWYRQDPGLGLRLIYFSYDVKMKEKGDIPEGYSVSREKKERFSLILESASTNQTSMYLCASSSAGQGGGQPQHFGDGTRLSIL.

V gene TRBV28 combines with J gene TRBJ2-2; perhaps TRBD2 as D (5 bases). V dropped 8 bases and J dropped 4 bases, with 8 bases sitting between them. The CDR3 runs 12 residues. From germline, CDR1 is MDHEN and CDR2 SYDVKM. In DNA form, the CDR3 reads TGTGCCAGCCGGGAAACCACCGGGGAGCTGTTTTTT. It is translated as CASRETTGELFF. Based on the CDR3 plus reference TRBV28 and TRBJ2-2, the full variable domain is DVKVTQSSRYLVKRTGEKVFLECVQDMDHENMFWYRQDPGLGLRLIYFSYDVKMKEKGDIPEGYSVSREKKERFSLILESASTNQTSMYLCASRETTGELFFGEGSRLTVL.

This clone was seen only a few times. The rearrangement links TRBV19 to TRBJ1-5, with D unclear. Trimming shortened V by 10 bases and J by 2 bases, and 9 bases separated the two germline ends. This CDR3 is 12 amino acids long. CDR1 is LNHDA and CDR2 is SQIVND in the germline V gene (reference sequence). The CDR3 nucleotides read TGTGCCACTCAGTACCGCAATCAGCCCCAGCATTTT. It yields the protein CATQYRNQPQHF.

The chain is built from TRBV7-3 and TRBJ2-3, with 9 bases that match TRBD2. Trimming cost V 8 bases and J 4 bases; bases outside gene matches: 13. The CDR3 loop spans 16 amino acids. The germline CDR1 and CDR2 sequences are SGHTA and FQGTGA. DNA for the CDR3: TGTGCCAGCGGCCTAAATAGCGGGGGAGCCGCAGATACGCAGTATTTT. It codes for CASGLNSGGAADTQYF.

There are a few counts of this clone. The V call is TRBV19, the J call TRBJ2-3, with D tentatively TRBD2 (6 bases). The germline V gene encodes CDR1 LNHDA and CDR2 SQIVND (reference sequence). CDR3 length: 15 amino acids. V was clipped by 3 bases and J by 0 bases, with 10 bases between them. CDR3 in DNA: TGTGCCAGTAGTATGGGGGGAACTAGCACAGATACGCAGTATTTT. Translating gives CASSMGGTSTDTQYF.

This clone came up many times. The J gene is TRBJ1-3, the V gene TRBV5-1; D might be TRBD1 (5 bases). With 0 bases removed from V and 4 bases from J, the gap between germline ends came to 11 bases. Per the germline V gene, CDR1 is SGHRS and CDR2 is YFSETQ. The CDR3 contains 15 residues. The CDR3 region is CASSLGQGMGNTIYF. CDR3 in DNA: TGCGCCAGCAGCTTGGGTCAGGGTATGGGAAACACCATATATTTT. The variable domain in full, with the rest retrieved from reference TRBV5-1 and TRBJ1-3, is KAGVTQTPRYLIKTRGQQVTLSCSPISGHRSVSWYQQTPGQGLQFLFEYFSETQRNKGNFPGRFSGRQFSNSRSEMNVSTLELGDSALYLCASSLGQGMGNTIYFGEGSWLTVV.

V gene TRBV7-2 combines with J gene TRBJ2-7, with 8 nucleotides matching TRBD1. The CDR3 extends over 14 amino acids. Germline V CDR1 and CDR2: SGHTA, FQGNSA. J lost 2 bases, V lost 7 bases, and 7 bases had no gene match. CDR3 bases: TGTGCCAGCACCTCCCAGGGGGCCGCCTACGAGCAGTACTTC. It translates to CASTSQGAAYEQYF.

The V and J genes are TRBV4-3 and TRBJ1-4; D unresolved. V lost 0 bases to trimming and J lost 10 bases, with 12 bases between them. The CDR3 runs 14 residues. CDR1 is LGHNA, CDR2 YSLEER, per germline. The CDR3, as DNA: TGCGCCAGCAGCCAAGAGCCAGATGGGCGAAAACTGTTTTTT. Its protein product is CASSQEPDGRKLFF.

The gene calls are TRBV25-1 and TRBJ2-3, with D maybe TRBD2 (6 bases). V was cut by 6 bases and J by 0 bases, with 16 bases left in between. This CDR3 is built from 16 residues. Germline V lookup: CDR1 MGHDK, CDR2 SYGVNS. The chain's CDR3 is CASSDGGSPSTDTQYF. In DNA form, the CDR3 reads TGTGCCAGCAGCGACGGAGGGTCCCCTAGCACAGATACGCAGTATTTT.

The chain combines TRBV19 with TRBJ2-7; the match to TRBD2 covers 13 bases. The length of the CDR3 is 17 residues. Trimming took 1 base from V and 6 from J; bases not matched to a gene: 9. From germline, CDR1 is LNHDA and CDR2 SQIVND (reference sequence). The CDR3 DNA sequence: TGTGCCAGTAGTATAGGCGGACTAGCGGGAGTCCCCCGCGAGCAGTACTTC. This codes for CASSIGGLAGVPREQYF.

This clone was recorded only once. This chain links TRBV24-1 with TRBJ2-1, with 9 bases identical to TRBD2. Trimming removed 3 bases from V and 5 bases from J; junction bases left unmatched: 7. Germline V CDR1 and CDR2: KGHDR, SFDVKD. CDR3 length equals 16 residues. CDR3 region: CATSDLGLASNNEQFF. In nucleotides, the CDR3 is TGTGCCACCAGTGATCTGGGACTAGCTTCTAACAATGAGCAGTTCTTC.